The source of this TCR beta chain is a study of blood T cell repertoires in COVID-19. Study as a whole: Whether acute or convalescent, the COVID-19 samples came from the United States, Italy and Spain. PBMCs, B-cell-depleted T cells, or T cells provided the cDNA or gDNA that made up the material.

This CDR3 has 14 amino acids. With 4 bases clipped from V and 4 bases from J, the junction kept 6 bases outside the gene matches. CDR1 and CDR2 (germline): SGHRS, YFSETQ. Authors' analysis steps: Cell counts per sample came from amplifying reference gene primers. The data were produced by immunoSEQ multiplex PCR, yet TCRdb's version contains in-frame clones alone and is incomplete. The V and J calls and clone size are taken from that table; D and trimming were inferred from the DNA. The sample lists a few hundred thousand clones, 88% occurring once. The TCR sequence derives from a woman under 40 who had recovered from COVID-19. The sample consisted of peripheral blood. The rearrangement joins TRBV5-1 to TRBJ1-2, with 8 bases lining up with TRBD1. CDR3 amino acids: CASSPDRVSYGYTF. DNA of the CDR3: TGCGCCAGCAGCCCGGACAGGGTATCCTATGGCTACACCTTC.